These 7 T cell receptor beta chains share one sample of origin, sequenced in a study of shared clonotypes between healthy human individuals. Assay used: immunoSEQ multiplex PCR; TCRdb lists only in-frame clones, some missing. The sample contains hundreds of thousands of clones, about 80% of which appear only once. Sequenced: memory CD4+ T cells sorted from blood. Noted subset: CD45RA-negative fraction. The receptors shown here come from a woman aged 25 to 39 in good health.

CDR3 amino acids: CASSQDWGADTQYF. The CDR3, as DNA: TGTGCCAGCAGCCAAGATTGGGGCGCAGATACGCAGTATTTT. The J gene is TRBJ2-3, the V gene TRBV14; D might be TRBD1 (5 bases). This CDR3 is built from 14 residues. The V end was cut by 0 bases, the J end by 4 bases, with 8 bases between. Germline-derived CDR1 and CDR2 are SGHDN and FVKESK.

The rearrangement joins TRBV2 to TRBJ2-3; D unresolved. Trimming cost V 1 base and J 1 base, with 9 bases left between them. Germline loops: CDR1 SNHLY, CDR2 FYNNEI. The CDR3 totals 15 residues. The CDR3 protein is CASSEVRLGTDTQYF. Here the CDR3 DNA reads TGTGCCAGCAGTGAAGTCCGGTTGGGCACAGATACGCAGTATTTT.

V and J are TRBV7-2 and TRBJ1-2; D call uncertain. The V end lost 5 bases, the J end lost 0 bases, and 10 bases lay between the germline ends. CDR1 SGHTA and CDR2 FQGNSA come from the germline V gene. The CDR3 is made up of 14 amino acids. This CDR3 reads CASSPPSANYGYTF. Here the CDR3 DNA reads TGTGCCAGCAGCCCCCCCAGCGCTAACTATGGCTACACCTTC.

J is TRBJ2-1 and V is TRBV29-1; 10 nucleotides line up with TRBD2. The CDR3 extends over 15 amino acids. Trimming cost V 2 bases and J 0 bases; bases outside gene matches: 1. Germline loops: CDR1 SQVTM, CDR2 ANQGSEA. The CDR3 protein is CSVEKREGSYNEQFF. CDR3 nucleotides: TGCAGCGTTGAAAAGCGGGAGGGCTCCTACAATGAGCAGTTCTTC.

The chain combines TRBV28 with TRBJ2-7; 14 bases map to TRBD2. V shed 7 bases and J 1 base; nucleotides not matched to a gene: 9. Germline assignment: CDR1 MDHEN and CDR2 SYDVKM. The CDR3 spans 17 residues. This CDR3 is CASTTGTSGRWSYEQYF. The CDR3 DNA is TGTGCCAGCACTACCGGGACTAGCGGGAGATGGTCCTACGAGCAGTACTTC.

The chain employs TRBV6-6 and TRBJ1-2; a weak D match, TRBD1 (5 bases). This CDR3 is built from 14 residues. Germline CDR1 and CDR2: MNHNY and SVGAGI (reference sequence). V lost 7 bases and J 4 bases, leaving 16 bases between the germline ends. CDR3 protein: CASISGTRGYGYTF. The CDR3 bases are TGTGCCAGCATCTCGGGGACTCGGGGCTATGGCTACACCTTC.

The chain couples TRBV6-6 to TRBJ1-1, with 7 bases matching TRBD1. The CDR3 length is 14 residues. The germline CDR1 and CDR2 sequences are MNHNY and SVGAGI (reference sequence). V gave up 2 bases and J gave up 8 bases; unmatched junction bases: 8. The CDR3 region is CASSYPTGAAEAFF. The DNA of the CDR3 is TGTGCCAGCAGTTACCCTACAGGGGCGGCAGAAGCTTTCTTT.